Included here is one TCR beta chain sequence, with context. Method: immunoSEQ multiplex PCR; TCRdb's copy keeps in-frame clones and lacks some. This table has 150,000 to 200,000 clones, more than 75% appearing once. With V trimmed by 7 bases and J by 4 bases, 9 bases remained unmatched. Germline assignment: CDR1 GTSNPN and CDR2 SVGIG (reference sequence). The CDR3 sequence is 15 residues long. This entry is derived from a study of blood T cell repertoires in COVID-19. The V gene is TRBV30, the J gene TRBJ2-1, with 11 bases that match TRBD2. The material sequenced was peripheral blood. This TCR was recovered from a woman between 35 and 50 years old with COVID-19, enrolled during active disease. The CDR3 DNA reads TGTGCCTACGCACCGGGACTAGCGGAATACAATGAGCAGTTCTTC. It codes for CAYAPGLAEYNEQFF.